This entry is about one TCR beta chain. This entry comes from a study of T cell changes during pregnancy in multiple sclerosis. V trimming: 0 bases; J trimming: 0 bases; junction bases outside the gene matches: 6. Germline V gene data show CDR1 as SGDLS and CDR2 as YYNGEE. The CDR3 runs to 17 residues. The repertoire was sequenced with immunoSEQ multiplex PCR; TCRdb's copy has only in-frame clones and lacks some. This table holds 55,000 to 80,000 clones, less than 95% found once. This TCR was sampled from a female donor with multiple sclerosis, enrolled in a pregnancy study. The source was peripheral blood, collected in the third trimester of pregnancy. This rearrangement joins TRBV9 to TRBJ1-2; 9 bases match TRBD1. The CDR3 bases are TGTGCCAGCAGCGTAGGGGGGGGACAGGGAGCTAACTATGGCTACACCTTC. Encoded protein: CASSVGGGQGANYGYTF.